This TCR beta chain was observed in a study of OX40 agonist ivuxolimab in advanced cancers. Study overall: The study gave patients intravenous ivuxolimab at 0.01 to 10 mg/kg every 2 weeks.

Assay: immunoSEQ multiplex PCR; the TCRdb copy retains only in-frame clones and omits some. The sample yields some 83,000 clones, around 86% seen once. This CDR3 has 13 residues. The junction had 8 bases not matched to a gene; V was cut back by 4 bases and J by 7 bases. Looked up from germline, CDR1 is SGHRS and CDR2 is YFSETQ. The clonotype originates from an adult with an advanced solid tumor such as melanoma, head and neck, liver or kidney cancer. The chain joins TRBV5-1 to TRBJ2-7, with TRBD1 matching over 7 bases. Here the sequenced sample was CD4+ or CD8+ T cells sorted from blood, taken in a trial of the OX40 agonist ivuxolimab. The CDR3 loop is CASSVFGTEEQYF. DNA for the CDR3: TGCGCCAGCAGCGTTTTCGGGACAGAAGAGCAGTACTTC.